What follows are 30 T cell receptor beta chains derived from one specimen sequenced in a study of shared clonotypes between healthy human individuals. Sequencing was performed with immunoSEQ multiplex PCR; in TCRdb, only in-frame clones are kept and a portion is missing. The repertoire holds about 480,000 clones, with over 60% as singletons. The source material was PBMCs. These receptors were obtained from a middle-aged woman in good health. Some clones in this sample may be carry-over from other donors' samples.

V gene TRBV10-3 combines with J gene TRBJ2-7; either TRBD1 or TRBD2 may fit D (5 bases each). Trimming removed 0 bases from V and 1 base from J, with 10 bases in between. Germline CDR1 and CDR2: ENHRY and SYGVKD. The CDR3 extends over 15 amino acids. The CDR3 DNA is TGTGCCATCAGTGAGTCGGGGGTACCTTCCTACGAGCAGTACTTC. This gives the protein CAISESGVPSYEQYF.

V usage is TRBV5-1 and J usage is TRBJ2-7; TRBD2 matches 13 bases. The V segment lost 4 bases and the J segment 4 bases; nucleotides outside the gene matches: 17. The CDR3 is 19 amino acids. Germline V gene sequence: CDR1 SGHRS, CDR2 YFSETQ. The CDR3 bases are TGCGCCAGCAGCGCCGGACTAGCGGGAGTCGCAACAAGATGGTACGAGCAGTACTTC. As protein: CASSAGLAGVATRWYEQYF.

The CDR3 bases are TGTGCCAGCAGCCTACAGGGCAGGTGGGGCTACACCTTC. Encoded protein: CASSLQGRWGYTF. The chain joins TRBV28 to TRBJ1-2; tentatively, D is TRBD1 (6 bases). The germline CDR1 and CDR2 sequences are MDHEN and SYDVKM. The CDR3 loop spans 13 amino acids. Trimming pared 6 bases from V and 8 bases from J, leaving 16 bases between.

The rearrangement joins TRBV11-3 to TRBJ2-2, with 14 bases identical to TRBD2. With 7 bases clipped from V and 5 bases from J, the junction kept 18 bases outside the gene matches. The germline V gene encodes CDR1 SGHNT and CDR2 YENEEA. The CDR3 loop spans 20 amino acids. CDR3 residues: CASTPSRSGLAGELTGELFF. The CDR3 DNA follows: TGTGCCAGCACCCCCTCCCGCTCGGGACTAGCGGGAGAATTAACCGGGGAGCTGTTTTTT.

This clone was recorded at least ten times. The chain uses TRBV19 and TRBJ2-6; D is uncertain. Trimming removed 4 bases at V and 12 bases at J, with 7 bases between. The CDR3 is 11 amino acids. Germline-derived CDR1 and CDR2 are LNHDA and SQIVND (reference sequence). CDR3 in amino acids: CASSTGLVLTF. DNA for the CDR3: TGTGCCAGTAGTACGGGCCTCGTCCTGACTTTC.

The chain recombines TRBV9 with TRBJ1-4, with D unclear. V lost 3 bases, J lost 8 bases, and 20 bases lay in between. This CDR3 has 16 residues. Germline V gene data show CDR1 as SGDLS and CDR2 as YYNGEE. The CDR3 sequence: CASSGGANSGWEKLFF. The CDR3 bases are TGTGCCAGCAGCGGGGGAGCGAACTCAGGTTGGGAAAAACTGTTTTTT.

Remarks on this clone: Within the sample, other DNA sequences also encode this same CDR3. The rearrangement links TRBV18 to TRBJ2-1, with 12 positions matching TRBD2. V trimming: 3 bases; J trimming: 1 base; junction bases outside the gene matches: 1. In germline, CDR1 is KGHSH, CDR2 LQKENI. This CDR3 has 16 residues. In DNA, the CDR3 is TGTGCCAGCTCACCTGGACTAGCGGGGTCCTACAATGAGCAGTTCTTC. Translated: CASSPGLAGSYNEQFF.

The gene calls are TRBV18 and TRBJ2-7; tentative D call: TRBD1 (6 bases). V was cut by 6 bases and J by 3 bases, with 18 bases left in between. CDR3 length equals 15 residues. Germline CDR1 reads KGHSH; CDR2 reads LQKENI. CDR3 bases: TGTGCCAGCTCGCCCCGGGGACAAGGTCGCTACGAGCAGTACTTC. It yields the protein CASSPRGQGRYEQYF.

The chain links TRBV27 to TRBJ1-1; D is uncertain. The CDR3 covers 14 residues. V lost 6 bases and J 2 bases, leaving 13 bases between the germline ends. In germline, CDR1 is MNHEY, CDR2 SMNVEV (reference sequence). This CDR3 is CASSPKYSNTEAFF. CDR3 in DNA: TGTGCCAGCAGCCCGAAATACAGTAACACTGAAGCTTTCTTT.

V usage is TRBV5-6 and J usage is TRBJ1-1; D gene uncertain. The CDR3 covers 18 residues. Germline V gene lookup returns CDR1 SGHDT and CDR2 YYEEEE. Trimming took off 4 bases at V and 0 bases at J, with 22 bases between the two ends. In DNA form, the CDR3 reads TGTGCCAGCAGCGAAGCGAGAGGGCAGAGGAACATGAACACTGAAGCTTTCTTT. Amino acids: CASSEARGQRNMNTEAFF. The full variable domain, its missing parts supplied by reference TRBV5-6 and TRBJ1-1, is DAGVTQSPTHLIKTRGQQVTLRCSPKSGHDTVSWYQQALGQGPQFIFQYYEEEERQRGNFPDRFSGHQFPNYSSELNVNALLLGDSALYLCASSEARGQRNMNTEAFFGQGTRLTVV.

The chain uses TRBV27 and TRBJ2-2; D uncertain. The CDR3 is 14 amino acids. V lost 6 bases and J lost 3, with 11 bases in between. Germline V gene sequence: CDR1 MNHEY, CDR2 SMNVEV (reference sequence). CDR3 coding DNA: TGTGCCAGCAGATCGATTACTGACACCGGGGAGCTGTTTTTT. It codes for CASRSITDTGELFF.

The gene calls are TRBV29-1 and TRBJ2-7; TRBD2 is a possible D gene (6 bases). Germline values: CDR1 SQVTM, CDR2 ANQGSEA. CDR3 length: 13 residues. The V end lost 4 bases, the J end lost 1 base, and 11 bases lay between the germline ends. The CDR3 region is CSVVPGGSYEQYF. The CDR3 region has the DNA TGCAGCGTTGTACCCGGGGGTTCCTACGAGCAGTACTTC.

The chain employs TRBV11-2 and TRBJ2-1, with 7 positions matching TRBD2. With V trimmed by 2 bases and J by 0 bases, 7 bases remained unmatched. CDR1 and CDR2 (germline): SGHAT, FQNNGV. CDR3 length: 17 residues. CDR3 sequence: CASSLRTRESSYNEQFF. The CDR3 coding sequence is TGTGCCAGCAGCTTACGGACTAGGGAGAGCTCCTACAATGAGCAGTTCTTC.

The chain joins TRBV19 to TRBJ2-5; D not resolved. The CDR3 consists of 15 residues. V lost 1 base and J lost 4, with 13 bases in between. The V gene's germline CDR1 is LNHDA and CDR2 SQIVND (reference sequence). This CDR3 is CASSIGDPRAETQYF. The CDR3 nucleotides are TGTGCCAGTAGTATAGGAGACCCTAGGGCAGAGACCCAGTACTTC. Supplemented by reference TRBV19 and TRBJ2-5, the full variable domain reads DGGITQSPKYLFRKEGQNVTLSCEQNLNHDAMYWYRQDPGQGLRLIYYSQIVNDFQKGDIAEGYSVSREKKESFPLTVTSAQKNPTAFYLCASSIGDPRAETQYFGPGTRLLVL.

The rearrangement uses TRBV7-3 and TRBJ2-5; 7 bases match TRBD1. This CDR3 spans 16 amino acids. The germline V gene encodes CDR1 SGHTA and CDR2 FQGTGA. After removal of 5 bases from V and 2 bases from J, the junction contained 11 bases not matched to a gene. CDR3 residues: CASSLNMRDSQETQYF. DNA of the CDR3: TGTGCCAGCAGCCTAAATATGAGGGACAGTCAAGAGACCCAGTACTTC.

This chain connects TRBV5-4 to TRBJ2-7, with 7 bases aligning to TRBD1. V lost 3 bases, J lost 3 bases, and 9 bases stayed unmatched. This CDR3 has 15 residues. Germline-derived CDR1 and CDR2 are SGHNT and YYREEE (reference sequence). CDR3 sequence reads: CASSSPDTGDYEQYF. DNA of the CDR3: TGTGCCAGCAGCTCTCCCGATACAGGGGACTACGAGCAGTACTTC.

As concerns this clone: This could be a read error, since a much larger clone is one nucleotide away. The chain carries TRBV4-1 and TRBJ2-1; 7 bases are a match to TRBD2. CDR1 is MGHRA, CDR2 YSYEKL, per germline. J was trimmed by 3 bases and V by 0 bases; bases with no gene match: 2. The CDR3 is 15 residues long. The CDR3 DNA follows: TGCGCCAGCAGCCAAGATGGCGGGAGCTACAATGAGCAGTTCTTC. Translating it yields CASSQDGGSYNEQFF.

The chain couples TRBV10-1 to TRBJ2-7; D gene ambiguous. CDR1 is WNHNN and CDR2 is SYGVQD in the germline V gene (reference sequence). This CDR3 has 16 residues. V lost 2 bases, J lost 2 bases, and 16 bases lay in between. The CDR3 sequence: CASSEHRIQRTYEQYF. CDR3 nucleotides: TGCGCCAGCAGTGAGCACAGAATCCAACGGACCTACGAGCAGTACTTC.

V usage is TRBV11-2 and J usage is TRBJ2-7; 10 positions agree with TRBD2. The CDR3 loop spans 16 amino acids. V was clipped by 1 base and J by 2 bases; unmatched bases: 5. Germline V gene sequence: CDR1 SGHAT, CDR2 FQNNGV. CDR3 bases: TGTGCCAGCAGCTTAGGAGGGCTAGCGGGGGCCTACGAGCAGTACTTC. It translates to CASSLGGLAGAYEQYF.

The CDR3: CASSRPGQTSYGYTF. The CDR3 DNA is TGTGCCAGCAGTCGTCCGGGACAGACCTCCTATGGCTACACCTTC. This chain links TRBV28 with TRBJ1-2, with TRBD1 matching over 7 bases. In germline, CDR1 is MDHEN, CDR2 SYDVKM. This CDR3 contains 15 residues. J was trimmed by 4 bases and V by 5 bases; bases with no gene match: 10.

This chain uses TRBV28 with TRBJ2-5; D might be TRBD2 (7 bases). This CDR3 comprises 16 residues. Germline assignment: CDR1 MDHEN and CDR2 SYDVKM. Trimming stripped 5 bases from V and 5 bases from J, with 21 bases between. Here the CDR3 reads CASSLTSIGGLETQYF. The CDR3, as DNA: TGTGCCAGCAGTCTCACATCAATCGGGGGGCTGGAGACCCAGTACTTC.

The chain employs TRBV10-3 and TRBJ1-4; tentatively, D is TRBD1 (6 bases). V lost 8 bases to trimming and J lost 0 bases, with 13 bases between them. The CDR3 consists of 15 residues. Germline assignment: CDR1 ENHRY and CDR2 SYGVKD. CDR3 DNA sequence: TGTGCCATCGGGGGGCCGACAACAACTAATGAAAAACTGTTTTTT. Its translation is CAIGGPTTTNEKLFF.

J is TRBJ2-5 and V is TRBV29-1; D is ambiguous. V was shortened by 5 bases and J by 2 bases, with 12 bases between the two germline ends. CDR1 and CDR2 from the germline V gene are SQVTM and ANQGSEA. The CDR3 covers 13 residues. CDR3 residues: CSVSPPGQETQYF. The DNA of the CDR3 is TGCAGCGTTTCACCCCCAGGACAAGAGACCCAGTACTTC.

The chain joins TRBV7-2 to TRBJ1-2; TRBD1 aligns across 7 bases. After removal of 5 bases from V and 7 bases from J, the junction contained 7 bases not matched to a gene. Germline-derived CDR1 and CDR2 are SGHTA and FQGNSA. This CDR3 comprises 13 residues. CDR3: CASSPGTVTGYTF. CDR3 sequence (DNA): TGTGCCAGCAGCCCCGGGACAGTCACTGGCTACACCTTC.

V gene TRBV5-4 combines with J gene TRBJ2-5; no definite D call. The CDR3 is 16 residues long. Trimming stripped 6 bases from V and 3 bases from J, with 21 bases between. The V gene's germline CDR1 is SGHNT and CDR2 YYREEE (reference sequence). CDR3 residues: CASNQNLGGRKETQYF. The CDR3 nucleotides read TGTGCCAGCAACCAGAACCTGGGCGGAAGGAAAGAGACCCAGTACTTC.

The chain couples TRBV6-4 to TRBJ1-1; D may be TRBD1 (6 bases). V gave up 2 bases and J gave up 8 bases, with 9 bases separating them. Germline V gene sequence: CDR1 MRHNA, CDR2 SNTAGT. This CDR3 has 12 residues. CDR3 in amino acids: CASSDNQGEAFF. The CDR3 bases are TGTGCCAGCAGTGACAATCAGGGGGAAGCTTTCTTT.

The rearrangement joins TRBV28 to TRBJ2-3; the D gene is possibly TRBD2 (5 bases). CDR3 size: 15 residues. Germline CDR1 reads MDHEN; CDR2 reads SYDVKM. With 6 bases removed from V and 5 bases from J, the gap between germline ends came to 18 bases. CDR3 DNA: TGTGCCAGCAGCCCACCGGGGTTAAGAGTAGATACGCAGTATTTT. Translated: CASSPPGLRVDTQYF.

V gene TRBV6-5 combines with J gene TRBJ2-5; no clear D gene. This CDR3 contains 15 residues. Germline V lookup: CDR1 MNHEY, CDR2 SVGAGI. V lost 0 bases, J lost 4 bases, and 12 bases lay in between. DNA of the CDR3: TGTGCCAGCAGTTACTCGATAAGGTTTGGAGAGACCCAGTACTTC. Its translation is CASSYSIRFGETQYF.

In DNA, the CDR3 is TGTGCCAGCAGGGAAGGGGGCAACACCTACGAGCAGTACTTC. Translation: CASREGGNTYEQYF. The genes are TRBV7-9 and TRBJ2-7, with 7 bases lining up with TRBD1. V trimming: 6 bases; J trimming: 2 bases; junction bases outside the gene matches: 7. Germline assignment: CDR1 SEHNR and CDR2 FQNEAQ (reference sequence). This CDR3 region has 14 residues.

This clone was seen a few times. The chain recombines TRBV28 with TRBJ1-4; D gene ambiguous. Trimming removed 6 bases at V and 7 bases at J, with 15 bases between. Germline V lookup: CDR1 MDHEN, CDR2 SYDVKM. The length of the CDR3 is 14 residues. The CDR3 protein is CASRESAEGEKLFF. DNA of the CDR3: TGTGCCAGCAGGGAGTCAGCGGAAGGTGAAAAACTGTTTTTT. The variable domain in full, with the rest retrieved from reference TRBV28 and TRBJ1-4, is DVKVTQSSRYLVKRTGEKVFLECVQDMDHENMFWYRQDPGLGLRLIYFSYDVKMKEKGDIPEGYSVSREKKERFSLILESASTNQTSMYLCASRESAEGEKLFFGSGTQLSVL.